This is a list of T cell receptor beta chains from one sample in a study of cytomegalovirus exposure and HLA in healthy donors. Sequencing used immunoSEQ multiplex PCR; TCRdb keeps in-frame clones, though not all of them. Here the sample spans about 70,000 clones, 86% being singletons. Sequenced material: PBMCs. All receptors come from a woman in her twenties or thirties in good health and CMV-seronegative. Each CDR3 is given with its conserved first and last residue. D genes are given only for firm matches. Where a row states a size, it is once, few, many or the class of an expanded clone; other rows omit it.

clone_size: -; cdr3_length: 18; j_call: TRBJ2-6; d_call: -; v_call: TRBV4-2; cdr3_aa: CASSPGGVTRSGANVLTF
clone_size: -; cdr3_length: 12; j_call: TRBJ1-1; d_call: TRBD1; v_call: TRBV19; cdr3_aa: CATSTGWTEAFF
clone_size: once; cdr3_length: 14; j_call: TRBJ1-1; d_call: -; v_call: TRBV5-1; cdr3_aa: CASSLVRSSTEAFF
clone_size: -; cdr3_length: 16; j_call: TRBJ2-5; d_call: TRBD2; v_call: TRBV7-2; cdr3_aa: CASSPGLAGIPAQQYF
clone_size: -; cdr3_length: 20; j_call: TRBJ2-2; d_call: TRBD2; v_call: TRBV28; cdr3_aa: CASRPSLGDSGIGNTGELFF
clone_size: -; cdr3_length: 16; j_call: TRBJ2-1; d_call: TRBD2; v_call: TRBV5-1; cdr3_aa: CASSLDRTSSYNEQFF
clone_size: -; cdr3_length: 14; j_call: TRBJ1-1; d_call: -; v_call: TRBV6-5; cdr3_aa: CASSYNRVGTEAFF
clone_size: -; cdr3_length: 14; j_call: TRBJ1-1; d_call: -; v_call: TRBV19; cdr3_aa: CASSMANTGTEAFF
clone_size: -; cdr3_length: 14; j_call: TRBJ2-5; d_call: TRBD1; v_call: TRBV5-8; cdr3_aa: CASSAGTGSETQYF
clone_size: few; cdr3_length: 15; j_call: TRBJ2-1; d_call: TRBD2; v_call: TRBV7-2; cdr3_aa: CASSLAAGVDNEQFF
clone_size: -; cdr3_length: 16; j_call: TRBJ2-4; d_call: TRBD2; v_call: TRBV5-6; cdr3_aa: CASSPGTSAAKNIQYF
clone_size: -; cdr3_length: 15; j_call: TRBJ2-7; d_call: -; v_call: TRBV15; cdr3_aa: CATSRDPASSYEQYF
clone_size: once; cdr3_length: 13; j_call: TRBJ1-6; d_call: TRBD1; v_call: TRBV13; cdr3_aa: CASSLRQGAPLHF
clone_size: -; cdr3_length: 14; j_call: TRBJ2-3; d_call: -; v_call: TRBV7-7; cdr3_aa: CASSLGTGTDTQYF
clone_size: -; cdr3_length: 13; j_call: TRBJ2-2; d_call: TRBD1; v_call: TRBV2; cdr3_aa: CASRGDSTGELFF
clone_size: -; cdr3_length: 16; j_call: TRBJ2-1; d_call: -; v_call: TRBV9; cdr3_aa: CASSVGAGSSYNEQFF
clone_size: -; cdr3_length: 15; j_call: TRBJ1-3; d_call: -; v_call: TRBV6-5; cdr3_aa: CASRPDRSSGNTIYF